This T cell receptor beta chain was captured by sequencing in a study of T-cell memory formation after mild COVID-19. The overall study: TCR clusters showed largely donor specificity. Overall study results and limits: Clones that shrank (day 15 to 85) were balanced CD4/CD8, whereas later expanders leaned CD4+. The finding that pre-infection memory included some responding clones suggested that cross-reactive memory joined.

V lost 5 bases and J lost 6, with 14 bases in between. Germline CDR1 reads MGHRA; CDR2 reads YSYEKL. The CDR3 covers 13 residues. Note on this clonotype: Its matching antigen is unknown.

The 5'RACE method, run with constant-segment primers, produced TCR alpha and TCR beta cDNA libraries (carrying sample barcodes and UMIs). TCRdb redid the calling of the 5' RACE reads with MiXCR, one entry per CDR3 protein. Of 210,000 or so distinct CDR3 sequences in the sample, more than 9% were seen once. This receptor was identified in a man aged 18-30 years who had mild COVID-19 (a few samples of this study predate the infection). Cell type and time point are not known. This chain links TRBV4-1 with TRBJ2-7; maybe TRBD2 (6 bases). Specimen: PBMCs or a T cell subset sorted from them (not recorded which). The CDR3 loop reads CASSAIAGGEQYF. Written as DNA, the CDR3 is TGCGCCAGCAGCGCCATCGCCGGGGGCGAGCAGTACTTC.